The T cell receptor (beta chain) under discussion was sequenced for a study of T cell changes during pregnancy in multiple sclerosis. Measured with immunoSEQ multiplex PCR; TCRdb has only the in-frame clones, and not every one. Of some 37,000 clones listed, roughly 88% are singletons. The sequence came from a female donor with multiple sclerosis, enrolled in a pregnancy study. Material: CD4+ T cells from peripheral blood mononuclear cells, obtained before pregnancy.

The CDR3 reads CASSETSGSAGELFF. The CDR3 coding sequence is TGTGCCAGCAGTGAAACTAGCGGGAGTGCCGGGGAGCTGTTTTTT. This chain joins TRBV6-1 and TRBJ2-2; TRBD2 aligns across 11 bases. V was clipped by 2 bases and J by 6 bases; unmatched bases: 2. Germline loops: CDR1 MNHNS, CDR2 SASEGT. The CDR3 has 15 residues.